These T cell receptor beta chains were read from a single sample in a study of blood T cell repertoires in COVID-19. Assay: immunoSEQ multiplex PCR; the TCRdb copy retains only in-frame clones and omits some. Among some 320,000 clones listed, around 89% were seen once. Sequencing input: peripheral blood. The receptors stem from a woman in her 30s who had recovered from COVID-19. Each CDR3 is given with its conserved first and last residue. D genes are given only for firm matches. The size of a clone is reported for some rows only, either as once, few or many, or as a class for expanded clones.

>TRBJ2-2|TRBV5-1|NA|NA
CASSSPRRGNTGELFF
TGCGCCAGCAGCTCCCCGAGGAGGGGCAACACCGGGGAGCTGTTTTTT
>TRBJ2-7|TRBV5-5|NA|NA
CASSLGQGFYEQYF
TGTGCCAGCAGCTTGGGGCAGGGGTTCTACGAGCAGTACTTC
>TRBJ2-7|TRBV6-5|NA|TRBD1
CAIEGTGRYEQYF
TGTGCCATCGAAGGGACAGGCCGCTACGAGCAGTACTTC
>TRBJ1-1|TRBV7-9|NA|NA
CASSLAPRGLNTEAFF
TGTGCCAGCAGCTTAGCCCCGCGGGGCTTGAACACTGAAGCTTTCTTT
>TRBJ1-3|TRBV7-2|once|TRBD1
CASSLQQGSSGNTIYF
TGTGCCAGCAGCTTGCAACAGGGGAGCTCTGGAAACACCATATATTTT
>TRBJ1-6|TRBV6-5|NA|TRBD1
CASSYRTGLKDSPLHF
TGTGCCAGCAGTTACAGGACAGGTCTAAAGGATTCACCCCTCCACTTT
>TRBJ2-2|TRBV7-3|NA|NA
CASSFSPGELFF
TGTGCCAGCAGCTTCTCTCCCGGGGAGCTGTTTTTT
>TRBJ2-1|TRBV5-1|NA|TRBD1
CASSRHQGVMIYNEQFF
TGCGCCAGCAGCCGACACCAGGGGGTTATGATCTACAATGAGCAGTTCTTC
>TRBJ1-1|TRBV6-1|NA|NA
CASSEVRDTEAFF
TGTGCCAGCAGTGAGGTCAGGGACACTGAAGCTTTCTTT
>TRBJ2-3|TRBV18|NA|TRBD1
CASSPRSRGLPGSSDTDTQYF
TGTGCCAGCTCACCACGGTCGAGGGGGCTCCCTGGTTCTTCAGACACAGATACGCAGTATTTT
>TRBJ2-5|TRBV6-2/TRBV6-3|NA|TRBD1
CASSPGTGGETQYF
TGTGCCAGCAGCCCCGGGACAGGAGGTGAGACCCAGTACTTC
>TRBJ1-2|TRBV5-1|NA|NA
CASSLSVSLYGYTF
TGCGCCAGCAGCTTGAGCGTATCTCTATATGGCTACACCTTC
>TRBJ1-4|TRBV9|NA|NA
CASSEPREVNEKLFF
TGTGCCAGCAGCGAGCCCCGCGAAGTAAATGAAAAACTGTTTTTT
>TRBJ1-1|TRBV2|once|TRBD1
CAGNGQGRNTEAFF
TGTGCCGGAAACGGACAGGGGAGGAACACTGAAGCTTTCTTT
>TRBJ1-4|TRBV7-9|once|TRBD1
CASSLGTGDLRNEKLFF
TGTGCCAGCAGCCTAGGGACAGGGGATTTACGAAATGAAAAACTGTTTTTT
>TRBJ2-7|TRBV6-5|NA|NA
CASNLEGARYEQYF
TGTGCCAGCAATTTGGAGGGCGCCAGGTACGAGCAGTACTTC
>TRBJ1-1|TRBV7-9|NA|NA
CASSFTANTEAFF
TGTGCCAGCAGCTTCACAGCGAACACTGAAGCTTTCTTT
>TRBJ1-5|TRBV19|NA|NA
CASMGRFRDKYQPQHF
TGTGCCAGTATGGGGCGGTTCCGGGACAAATATCAGCCCCAGCATTTT
>TRBJ2-1|TRBV27|NA|TRBD2
CASSYRSGGDEQFF
TGTGCCAGCAGTTATCGGAGCGGGGGGGATGAGCAGTTCTTC
>TRBJ1-3|TRBV30|NA|TRBD1
CAWSPWGQGASTIYF
TGTGCCTGGAGTCCCTGGGGACAGGGGGCGAGCACCATATATTTT
>TRBJ1-3|TRBV7-8|NA|NA
CASSSTGTAGNTIYF
TGTGCCAGCAGTTCTACAGGCACCGCTGGAAACACCATATATTTT
>TRBJ2-5|TRBV5-1|once|TRBD1
CASKGALETQYF
TGCGCCAGCAAGGGGGCGCTAGAGACCCAGTACTTC
>TRBJ2-1|TRBV11-3|NA|TRBD2
CASSRGSGGVGEQFF
TGTGCCAGCAGCCGTGGGAGCGGGGGGGTCGGTGAGCAGTTCTTC
>TRBJ2-3|TRBV9|NA|NA
CASSVGGRNTQYF
TGTGCCAGCAGCGTAGGGGGCAGGAATACGCAGTATTTT
>TRBJ2-1|TRBV7-9|NA|NA
CASSLVGGQFF
TGTGCCAGCAGCTTAGTTGGAGGGCAGTTCTTC
>TRBJ1-5|TRBV6-6|NA|NA
CASSYPRDAQPQHF
TGTGCCAGCAGTTACCCCAGGGATGCACAGCCCCAGCATTTT
>TRBJ1-1|TRBV7-9|NA|NA
CASSPHGRVTEAFF
TGTGCCAGCAGCCCACACGGCAGGGTCACTGAAGCTTTCTTT
>TRBJ1-1|TRBV19|NA|NA
CASSMAAFVSEAFF
TGTGCCAGTAGTATGGCGGCATTTGTATCTGAAGCTTTCTTT
>TRBJ1-2|TRBV14|NA|NA
CASSLGQLYGYTF
TGTGCCAGCAGCCTGGGGCAGCTGTATGGCTACACCTTC
>TRBJ2-7|TRBV11-2|NA|NA
CASSLGTPSYEQYF
TGTGCCAGCAGCTTAGGGACACCTTCCTACGAGCAGTACTTC
>TRBJ2-2|TRBV5-4|NA|TRBD2
CASSPSGGDTGELFF
TGTGCCAGCAGCCCTAGCGGGGGGGACACCGGGGAGCTGTTTTTT
>TRBJ1-3|TRBV7-2|NA|NA
CASSPTGNTIYF
TGTGCCAGCAGTCCAACAGGAAACACCATATATTTT
>TRBJ1-2|TRBV4-3|NA|TRBD1
CASSPDRLSSYGYTF
TGCGCCAGCAGCCCGGACAGGCTTTCATCCTATGGCTACACCTTC
>TRBJ1-4|TRBV19|NA|NA
CASMETARNEKLFF
TGTGCCAGTATGGAGACGGCCCGTAATGAAAAACTGTTTTTT
>TRBJ1-5|TRBV6-5|NA|TRBD1
CASKRQGASNQPQHF
TGTGCCAGCAAAAGACAGGGGGCTAGCAATCAGCCCCAGCATTTT
>TRBJ2-7|TRBV12-3/TRBV12-4|NA|NA
CASRTGGVDEQYF
TGTGCCAGCAGAACAGGGGGGGTCGACGAGCAGTACTTC
>TRBJ1-2|TRBV5-1|NA|NA
CASREGTGNYGYTF
TGCGCCAGCAGAGAGGGGACTGGGAACTATGGCTACACCTTC
>TRBJ1-1|TRBV7-3|NA|NA
CASSLWAGEGAFF
TGTGCCAGCAGCTTATGGGCGGGCGAAGGAGCTTTCTTT
>TRBJ1-2|TRBV10-3|NA|TRBD1
CAISEGQAYGYTF
TGTGCCATCAGTGAAGGACAGGCTTATGGCTACACCTTC
>TRBJ2-5|TRBV6-2/TRBV6-3|NA|NA
CASSYPRRGQETQYF
TGTGCCAGCAGTTACCCAAGACGGGGCCAAGAGACCCAGTACTTC
>TRBJ2-2|TRBV5-4|once|NA
CASSSPTGELFF
TGTGCCAGCAGCTCCCCTACCGGGGAGCTGTTTTTT
>TRBJ1-5|TRBV30|NA|NA
CAWGRQDHQPQHF
TGTGCCTGGGGGCGACAAGATCATCAGCCCCAGCATTTT
>TRBJ1-6|TRBV3-1/TRBV3-2|NA|NA
CASSQEWGRSPLHF
TGTGCCAGCAGCCAAGAGTGGGGGCGGTCACCCCTCCACTTT
>TRBJ2-7|TRBV5-1|few|TRBD2
CASSLVGTSGGYEQYF
TGCGCCAGCAGCTTGGTCGGGACTAGCGGCGGCTACGAGCAGTACTTC
>TRBJ2-5|TRBV27|NA|TRBD2
CASSALGTNPAGTQYF
TGTGCCAGCAGCGCCCTCGGGACTAACCCCGCAGGGACCCAGTACTTC